This T cell receptor (beta chain) was sequenced during a study of T cells in localized non-small cell lung cancer. Study results and limitations: Longer survival (overall) was linked to higher T cell density in blood. Sequencing involved a lone tumor region, leaving heterogeneity possible. A median of approximately 50 of the top 100 tumor clones appeared in adjacent lung, which was paired and uninvolved. It was uninvolved adjacent lung that showed the highest T cell clonality, exceeding tumor.

Clones were read by immunoSEQ multiplex PCR, and TCRdb kept only the in-frame ones, dropping some. The profile covers some 6,300 clones, with roughly two fifths appearing a single time and less than 10% taken by the ten largest. This clone has only a few counts. Its target is unknown. The sample in question was lung tumor tissue, obtained before any cancer treatment. The TCR comes from a woman aged 35-75 years with stage II squamous cell lung carcinoma.

The CDR3 loop reads CASSGSRVLSYNEQFF. Here the CDR3 DNA reads TGTGCCAGCAGTGGGAGCAGGGTTTTAAGCTACAATGAGCAGTTCTTC. This chain uses TRBV6-8 with TRBJ2-1; possibly TRBD1 or TRBD2 for D (5 bases each). Germline CDR1 is MNHGY and CDR2 is SAAAGT. The CDR3 runs 16 residues. The V end lost 5 bases, the J end lost 3 bases, and 17 bases lay between the germline ends.